This entry features one TCR beta chain sequence. The antigen is unknown. This record belongs to a study of CD8+ T cells in alopecia areata. Sampling of alopecia areata patients yielded lesional scalp punch biopsies as well as peripheral blood. PBMCs served as the source from which CD4+ and CD8+ T cells were sorted. The sequencing template was cDNA reverse transcribed from extracted RNA. Profiling relied on immunoSEQ multiplex PCR, and the TCRdb table lists in-frame clones only, not all of them. In the table there are under 65,000 clones, 44% of which are singletons. Study-level findings and limits: Sequencing of scalp samples also includes resident alphabeta T cells from normal skin. More clonal than normal scalp was lesional scalp, particularly alopecia totalis/universalis.

This CDR3 has 15 amino acids. Trimming pared 5 bases from V and 2 bases from J, leaving 13 bases between. Per the germline V gene, CDR1 is SEHNR and CDR2 is FQNEAQ (reference sequence). This chain uses TRBV7-9 with TRBJ2-4; the D is unclear. What was sequenced was NKG2D-low CD8+ T cells sorted from blood. The sequence was collected from a human donor with alopecia areata. The CDR3 loop is CASSPIGVSKNIQYF. The CDR3 DNA is TGTGCCAGCAGCCCCATTGGGGTGTCCAAAAACATTCAGTACTTC.